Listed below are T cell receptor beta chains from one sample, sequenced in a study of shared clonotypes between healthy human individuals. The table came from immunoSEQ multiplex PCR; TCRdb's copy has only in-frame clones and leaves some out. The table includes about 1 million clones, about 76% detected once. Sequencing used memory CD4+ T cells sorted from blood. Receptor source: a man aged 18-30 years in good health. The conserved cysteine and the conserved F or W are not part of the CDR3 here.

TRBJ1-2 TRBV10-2 ASSESSSRAGGYT
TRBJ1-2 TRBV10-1 ASSPQGTGPNYGYT
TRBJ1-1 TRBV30 AWSVDRGLTEAF
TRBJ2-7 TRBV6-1 ASSEQSGGPYPYEQY
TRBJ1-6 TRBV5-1 ASSTGQPNSPLH
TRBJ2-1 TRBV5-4 ASSRRADNEQF
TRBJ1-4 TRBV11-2 ASSLGGPGKTNEKLF
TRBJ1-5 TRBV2 ASSEEGGTSGNQPQH
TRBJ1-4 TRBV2 ASSTGSREKLF
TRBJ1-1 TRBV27 ASSLRQNTEAF
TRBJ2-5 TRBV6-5 ASAGTHQETQY
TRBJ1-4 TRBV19 ASSSTGTGEGKLF
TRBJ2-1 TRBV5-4 ASSRSSGLYNEQF
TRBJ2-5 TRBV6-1 ASRPRDRVSETQY
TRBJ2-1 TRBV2 ASRPDSGGVRNEQF
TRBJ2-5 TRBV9 ASSVEVGVGETQY
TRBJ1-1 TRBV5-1 ASSLQGASLNTEAF
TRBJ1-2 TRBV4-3 ASSQDLLTGYT
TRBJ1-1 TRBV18 ASSPHAGDEAF
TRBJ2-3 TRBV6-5 ASGTLRTQY